This TCR beta chain derives from a study of cytomegalovirus exposure and HLA in healthy donors. Turning to this clone: Its cognate antigen is unknown.

Vbeta (60) and Jbeta (13) primers were used in the PCR. Sequencing used immunoSEQ multiplex PCR; TCRdb keeps in-frame clones, though not all of them. The table includes 170,000 or so clones, around 80% detected once. Points from the study as a whole: Another analysis was done later, and it associated approximately 17,000 TCR beta sequences with HLA alleles at 0.05 false discovery rate. What was likely a sequencing artifact was a cluster of highly shared sequence variants.

Unrecorded immune exposure was likely among donors, who were nominally healthy when sampled. CDR3 size: 14 residues. V gave up 5 bases and J gave up 11 bases; unmatched junction bases: 10. CDR1 is SNHLY, CDR2 FYNNEI, per germline. The chain couples TRBV2 to TRBJ2-3; 10 bases match TRBD2. The sequence derives from a young woman in good health and CMV-seropositive. The sample consisted of PBMCs. The CDR3 protein is CASSRLAGGYGQYF. CDR3 coding DNA: TGTGCCAGCAGTCGGTTAGCGGGGGGTTATGGGCAGTATTTT.